The subject of this entry is one T cell receptor beta chain. Antigen unknown. TCRdb keeps only in-frame clones here, not all; method: immunoSEQ multiplex PCR. The sample carries fewer than 200,000 clones, approximately 84% recorded once. This entry belongs to a study of cytomegalovirus exposure and HLA in healthy donors. The overall study: The same platform was used for the 110 or so validation repertoires and the approximately 670 first-cohort repertoires, a later analysis reported. Study findings and constraints: A few CMV-associated chains were confirmed in vitro to be specific for CMV antigens.

Specimen: PBMCs. The sequence derives from a woman aged 18-30 years in good health and CMV-seropositive.

The CDR3 sequence: CASSQGTENEAFF. DNA of the CDR3: TGTGCCAGCTCACAAGGGACAGAGAATGAAGCTTTCTTT. The V call is TRBV18, the J call TRBJ1-1; 7 bases agree with TRBD1. This CDR3 region has 13 residues. With V trimmed by 4 bases and J by 7 bases, 6 bases remained unmatched. The germline V gene has CDR1 KGHSH and CDR2 LQKENI.